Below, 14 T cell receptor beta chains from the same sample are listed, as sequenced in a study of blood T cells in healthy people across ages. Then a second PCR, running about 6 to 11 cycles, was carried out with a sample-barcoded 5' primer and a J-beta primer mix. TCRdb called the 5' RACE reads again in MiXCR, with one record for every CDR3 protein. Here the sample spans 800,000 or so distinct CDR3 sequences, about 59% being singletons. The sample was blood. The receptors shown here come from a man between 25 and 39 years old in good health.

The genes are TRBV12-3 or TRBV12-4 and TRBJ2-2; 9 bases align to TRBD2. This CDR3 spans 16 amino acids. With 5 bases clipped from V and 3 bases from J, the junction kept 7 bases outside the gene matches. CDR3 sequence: CASSHQRGDYTGELFF. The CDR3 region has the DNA TGTGCCAGCAGTCATCAGCGGGGGGATTACACCGGGGAGCTGTTTTTT.

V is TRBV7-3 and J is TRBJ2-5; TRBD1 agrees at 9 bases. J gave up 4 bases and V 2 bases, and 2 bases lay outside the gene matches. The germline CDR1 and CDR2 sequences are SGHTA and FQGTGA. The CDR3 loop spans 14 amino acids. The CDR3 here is CASSLGTGSETQYF. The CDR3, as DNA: TGTGCCAGCAGCTTAGGGACAGGGTCAGAGACCCAGTACTTC.

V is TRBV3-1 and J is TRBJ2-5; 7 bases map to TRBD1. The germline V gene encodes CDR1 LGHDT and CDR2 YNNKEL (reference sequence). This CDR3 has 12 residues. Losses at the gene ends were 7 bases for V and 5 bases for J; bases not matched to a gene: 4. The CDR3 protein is CASTFRGETQYF. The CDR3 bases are TGTGCCAGCACGTTCAGGGGGGAGACCCAGTACTTC.

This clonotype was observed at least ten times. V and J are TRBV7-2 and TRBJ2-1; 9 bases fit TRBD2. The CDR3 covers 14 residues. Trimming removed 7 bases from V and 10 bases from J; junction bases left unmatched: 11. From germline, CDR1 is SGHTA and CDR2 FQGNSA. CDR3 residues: CASTPSGGPREQFF. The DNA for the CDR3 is TGTGCCAGCACCCCCAGCGGGGGGCCGAGGGAGCAGTTCTTC.

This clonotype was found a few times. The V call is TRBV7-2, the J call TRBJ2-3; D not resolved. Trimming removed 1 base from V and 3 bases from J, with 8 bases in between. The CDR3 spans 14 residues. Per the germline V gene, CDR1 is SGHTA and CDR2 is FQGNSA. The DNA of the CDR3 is TGTGCCAGCAGCTTAGATCCAGCGACAGATACGCAGTATTTT. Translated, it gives CASSLDPATDTQYF.

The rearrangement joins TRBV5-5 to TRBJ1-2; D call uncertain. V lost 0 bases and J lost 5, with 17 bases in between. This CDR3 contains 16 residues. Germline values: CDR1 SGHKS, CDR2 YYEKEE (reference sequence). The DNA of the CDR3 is TGTGCCAGCAGCTTGGAGGGAGACGGAGACCTTTATGGCTACACCTTC. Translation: CASSLEGDGDLYGYTF.

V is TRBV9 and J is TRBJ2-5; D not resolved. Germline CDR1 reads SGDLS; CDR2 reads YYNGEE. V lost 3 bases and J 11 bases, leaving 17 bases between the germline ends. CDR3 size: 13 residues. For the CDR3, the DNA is TGTGCCAGCAGCGCCTCAGGAGACAATGAGCAGTACTTC. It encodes CASSASGDNEQYF.

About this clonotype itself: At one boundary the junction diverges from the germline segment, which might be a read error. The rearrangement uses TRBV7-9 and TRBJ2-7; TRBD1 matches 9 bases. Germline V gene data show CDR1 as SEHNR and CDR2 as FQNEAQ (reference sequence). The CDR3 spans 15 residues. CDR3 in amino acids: CAGSSGQGRGNEQYF. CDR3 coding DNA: TGTGCCGGCAGTTCAGGACAGGGGAGAGGTAACGAGCAGTACTTC.

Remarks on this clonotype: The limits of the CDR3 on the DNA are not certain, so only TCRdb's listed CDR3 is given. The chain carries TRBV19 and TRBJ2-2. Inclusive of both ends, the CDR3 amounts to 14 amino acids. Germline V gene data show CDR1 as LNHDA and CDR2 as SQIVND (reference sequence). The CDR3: CATLGTANTGELFF.

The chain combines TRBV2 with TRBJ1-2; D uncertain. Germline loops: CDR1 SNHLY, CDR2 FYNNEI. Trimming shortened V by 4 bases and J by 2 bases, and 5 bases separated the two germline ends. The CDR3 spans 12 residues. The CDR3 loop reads CASSVQNYGYTF. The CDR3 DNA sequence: TGTGCCAGCAGTGTACAGAACTATGGCTACACCTTC.

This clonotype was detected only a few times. Here the CDR3 reads CASSVEDRRGYEQYF. The CDR3 nucleotides read TGTGCCAGCAGCGTAGAGGACAGGCGGGGCTACGAGCAGTACTTC. The rearrangement joins TRBV9 to TRBJ2-4; TRBD1 is a possible D gene (7 bases). TRBJ2-7 explains the end of the DNA better; the J call may be wrong. This CDR3 region has 15 residues. CDR1 and CDR2 (germline): SGDLS, YYNGEE.

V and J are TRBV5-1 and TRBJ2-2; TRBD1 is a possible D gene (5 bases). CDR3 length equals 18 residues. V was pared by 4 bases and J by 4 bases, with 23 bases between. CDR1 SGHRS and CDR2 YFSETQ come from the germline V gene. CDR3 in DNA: TGCGCCAGCAGCGAGAGACAGTTACGACCTTCGAGCACCGGGGAGCTGTTTTTT. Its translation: CASSERQLRPSSTGELFF. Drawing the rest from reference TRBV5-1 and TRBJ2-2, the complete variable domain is KAGVTQTPRYLIKTRGQQVTLSCSPISGHRSVSWYQQTPGQGLQFLFEYFSETQRNKGNFPGRFSGRQFSNSRSEMNVSTLELGDSALYLCASSERQLRPSSTGELFFGEGSRLTVL.

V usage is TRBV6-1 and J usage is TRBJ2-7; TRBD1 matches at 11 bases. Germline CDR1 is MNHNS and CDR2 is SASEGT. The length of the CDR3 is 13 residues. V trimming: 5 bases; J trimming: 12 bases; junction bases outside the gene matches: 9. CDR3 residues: CASSPSDRGHWYF. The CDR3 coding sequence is TGTGCCAGCAGTCCCTCGGACAGGGGGCATTGGTACTTC.

CDR3 residues: CATAARFSNQPQHF. The CDR3 nucleotides are TGTGCCACCGCCGCAAGGTTTAGCAATCAGCCCCAGCATTTT. The chain is built from TRBV15 and TRBJ1-5; no clear D. The CDR3 sequence is 14 residues long. CDR1 LNHNV and CDR2 YYDKDF come from the germline V gene (reference sequence). V was pared by 8 bases and J by 0 bases, with 11 bases between.